The TCR beta chain described here comes from a study of CD8 T cells in ankylosing spondylitis. General observations from the study: Characteristic of ankylosing spondylitis blood, it appeared, was a TCR beta motif comprising about 8 highly homologous variants. Earlier work had already found some motif variants in reactive arthritis synovial fluid and blood. Disease-linked clones were CD8+ and relatively rare in peripheral blood.

Making use of molecular barcodes, quantitative 5'-RACE generated TCR beta libraries. One entry per CDR3 protein results from TCRdb running MiXCR on the 5' RACE reads. In the table there are more than 250,000 distinct CDR3 sequences, 9.5% to 13% of which are singletons. This clonotype was counted at least ten times. Its antigen is not identified. Material for sequencing was blood, either unsorted or a sorted T cell fraction (not recorded which). This TCR was sampled from a female donor with ankylosing spondylitis or in good health (not recorded which).

Written as DNA, the CDR3 is TGCAGTGCTAGATCCGGACCACGAGGATGGGAGCAGTTCTTC. It codes for CSARSGPRGWEQFF. The chain couples TRBV20-1 to TRBJ2-1; D remains unclear. CDR1 and CDR2 from the germline V gene are DFQATT and SNEGSKA (reference sequence). Trimming took off 2 bases at V and 10 bases at J, with 18 bases between the two ends. This CDR3 region has 14 residues.